The clone carrying this T cell receptor (beta chain) was observed once. CDR3 size: 15 residues. The V end was cut by 5 bases, the J end by 7 bases, with 17 bases between. CDR1 is SGHAT and CDR2 is FQNNGV in the germline V gene. The data belong to a study of blood T cell repertoires in COVID-19. As originally analysed: Nucleated cell number was recorded as an estimate derived from reference gene primer amplification. Profiling relied on immunoSEQ multiplex PCR, and the TCRdb table lists in-frame clones only, not all of them. V and J calls and clone size are those listed in that table; D and trimming were worked out from the DNA. Here the sample spans about 240,000 clones, around 86% being singletons. Enrolled during active infection, Seattle patients were then followed longitudinally.

What was sequenced was peripheral blood. The V call is TRBV11-2, the J call TRBJ1-4; a weak D match, TRBD1 (6 bases). The sequence derives from a woman of 80 years or more with COVID-19, enrolled during active disease. CDR3 protein: CASSPLLGGAEKLFF. In DNA, the CDR3 is TGTGCCAGCAGCCCCCTGTTAGGGGGAGCTGAAAAACTGTTTTTT.